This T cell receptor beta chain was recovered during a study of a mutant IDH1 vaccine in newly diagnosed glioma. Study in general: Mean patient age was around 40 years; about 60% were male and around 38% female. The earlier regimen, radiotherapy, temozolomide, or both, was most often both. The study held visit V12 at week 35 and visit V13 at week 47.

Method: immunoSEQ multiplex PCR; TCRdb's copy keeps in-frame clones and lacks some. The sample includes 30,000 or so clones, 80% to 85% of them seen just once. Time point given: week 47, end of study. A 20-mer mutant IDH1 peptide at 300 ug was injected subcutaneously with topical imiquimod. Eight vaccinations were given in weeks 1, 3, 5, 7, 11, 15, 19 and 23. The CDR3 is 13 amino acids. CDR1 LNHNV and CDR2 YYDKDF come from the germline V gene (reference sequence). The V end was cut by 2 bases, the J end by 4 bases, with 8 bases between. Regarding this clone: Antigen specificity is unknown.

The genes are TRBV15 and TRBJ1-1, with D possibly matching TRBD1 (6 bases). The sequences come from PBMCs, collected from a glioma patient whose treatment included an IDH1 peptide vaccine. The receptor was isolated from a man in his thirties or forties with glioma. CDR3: CATSRRGSTEAFF. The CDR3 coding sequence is TGTGCCACCAGCAGAAGGGGGAGCACTGAAGCTTTCTTT.